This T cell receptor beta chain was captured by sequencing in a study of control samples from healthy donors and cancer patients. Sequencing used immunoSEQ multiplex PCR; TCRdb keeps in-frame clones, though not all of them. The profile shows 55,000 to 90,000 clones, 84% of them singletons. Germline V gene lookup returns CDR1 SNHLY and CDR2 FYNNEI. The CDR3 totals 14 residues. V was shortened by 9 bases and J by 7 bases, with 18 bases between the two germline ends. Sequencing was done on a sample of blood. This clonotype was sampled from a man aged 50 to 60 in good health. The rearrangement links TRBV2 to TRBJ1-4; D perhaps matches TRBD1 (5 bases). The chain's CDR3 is CARRGDMGGEKLFF. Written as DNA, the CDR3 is TGTGCCAGAAGGGGCGATATGGGCGGTGAAAAACTGTTTTTT.